Below, 25 T cell receptor beta chains from the same sample are listed, as sequenced in a study of blood T cell repertoires in COVID-19. Some clones are missing from TCRdb's copy, which holds only in-frame ones; the method was immunoSEQ multiplex PCR. The table has about 200,000 clones, roughly 82% seen once. The sample was peripheral blood. The receptors stem from a human donor in a cohort sampled during active COVID-19.

The rearrangement joins TRBV19 to TRBJ1-1; 7 positions match TRBD1. This CDR3 spans 14 amino acids. Germline CDR1 reads LNHDA; CDR2 reads SQIVND (reference sequence). V shed 2 bases and J 4 bases; nucleotides not matched to a gene: 4. The CDR3 DNA reads TGTGCCAGTAGTATAACAGGGGCGGTCACTGAAGCTTTCTTT. Translation: CASSITGAVTEAFF.

The genes are TRBV19 and TRBJ2-7; 7 nucleotides agree with TRBD1. The CDR3 runs 15 residues. With 5 bases clipped from V and 5 bases from J, the junction kept 12 bases outside the gene matches. Germline V gene data show CDR1 as LNHDA and CDR2 as SQIVND (reference sequence). The CDR3 is CASSEQGRARDEQYF. For the CDR3, the DNA is TGTGCCAGTAGTGAACAGGGGCGCGCCCGGGACGAGCAGTACTTC.

The sample holds a few counts of this clone. The V gene is TRBV3-1 (or the pseudogene TRBV3-2), the J gene TRBJ1-2; D call uncertain. The germline gives CDR1 LGHDT, CDR2 YNNKEL (reference sequence). The CDR3 consists of 13 residues. V was trimmed by 1 base and J by 9 bases, leaving 12 bases between them. This chain's CDR3 is CASSQAKEGRYTF. Here the CDR3 DNA reads TGTGCCAGCAGCCAAGCAAAGGAGGGTCGCTACACCTTC.

The chain uses TRBV7-2 and TRBJ2-3; the D gene is possibly TRBD2 (5 bases). Trimming removed 5 bases from V and 3 bases from J, with 15 bases in between. The CDR3 contains 15 residues. Germline assignment: CDR1 SGHTA and CDR2 FQGNSA. CDR3 in amino acids: CASSGSLGMTDTQYF. The CDR3, as DNA: TGTGCCAGCAGCGGGAGTCTCGGGATGACAGATACGCAGTATTTT.

This chain joins TRBV19 and TRBJ2-1; 7 positions match TRBD2. The V segment lost 10 bases and the J segment 5 bases; nucleotides outside the gene matches: 5. This CDR3 is 12 amino acids long. Germline CDR1 LNHDA, CDR2 SQIVND (reference sequence). DNA for the CDR3: TGTGCCACGTCCCTAGCGGACAATGAGCAGTTCTTC. Its translation: CATSLADNEQFF.

V is TRBV5-1 and J is TRBJ2-1; 10 bases are a match to TRBD2. The CDR3 contains 16 residues. J gave up 4 bases and V 2 bases, and 6 bases lay outside the gene matches. Germline values: CDR1 SGHRS, CDR2 YFSETQ. Here the CDR3 DNA reads TGCGCCAGCAGCTTATCCGGGACTAGCGCATACAATGAGCAGTTCTTC. Its translation: CASSLSGTSAYNEQFF.

This sequence joins TRBV27 and TRBJ1-2; D unresolved. V was cut by 0 bases and J by 6 bases, with 17 bases left in between. CDR1 MNHEY and CDR2 SMNVEV come from the germline V gene (reference sequence). The CDR3 has 16 residues. The CDR3 DNA sequence: TGTGCCAGCAGTTTATCGATCGCGGCCTCCTCCGATGGCTACACCTTC. It yields the protein CASSLSIAASSDGYTF.

CDR3 residues: CAWIPSGGHPSTEAFF. The DNA of the CDR3 is TGTGCCTGGATTCCCAGCGGCGGGCATCCGAGCACTGAAGCTTTCTTT. The J gene is TRBJ1-1, the V gene TRBV30, with D unresolved. CDR3 length equals 16 residues. Germline CDR1 and CDR2: GTSNPN and SVGIG (reference sequence). Trimming cost V 4 bases and J 4 bases, with 22 bases left between them.

This chain joins TRBV5-1 and TRBJ1-4; D unresolved. Trimming took 1 base from V and 0 from J, leaving 4 bases between them. In germline, CDR1 is SGHRS, CDR2 YFSETQ. The CDR3 is made up of 14 amino acids. The CDR3 is CASSLRATNEKLFF. The CDR3 region has the DNA TGCGCCAGCAGCTTGCGGGCAACTAATGAAAAACTGTTTTTT.

The rearrangement joins TRBV9 to TRBJ2-7; 9 bases map to TRBD1. CDR1 and CDR2 from the germline V gene are SGDLS and YYNGEE. The CDR3 runs to 15 residues. The junction had 3 bases not matched to a gene; V was cut back by 0 bases and J by 2 bases. The CDR3 bases are TGTGCCAGCAGCGTAGGGGGACAGGGAACCTACGAGCAGTACTTC. Translated, it gives CASSVGGQGTYEQYF.

The chain combines TRBV28 with TRBJ2-1, with TRBD2 matching over 10 bases. CDR3 length: 15 residues. CDR1 MDHEN and CDR2 SYDVKM come from the germline V gene. After removal of 2 bases from V and 9 bases from J, the junction contained 7 bases not matched to a gene. The CDR3 reads CASSLSGRAVGEQFF. The CDR3 DNA follows: TGTGCCAGCAGTTTAAGCGGGAGGGCGGTAGGTGAGCAGTTCTTC.

V is TRBV25-1 and J is TRBJ2-7; D is perhaps TRBD1 (6 bases). Germline values: CDR1 MGHDK, CDR2 SYGVNS. This CDR3 has 13 residues. V lost 5 bases, J lost 4 bases, and 12 bases lay in between. The CDR3, as DNA: TGTGCCAGCAGTTTAGTTACAGGGTACGAGCAGTACTTC. It is translated as CASSLVTGYEQYF.

This clone was found many times. A junction boundary mismatches the germline segment, possibly from a read error. The J gene is TRBJ2-7, the V gene TRBV5-1; D is perhaps TRBD1 (6 bases). This CDR3 is built from 11 residues. CDR1 is SGHRS and CDR2 is YFSETQ in the germline V gene. The CDR3 DNA sequence: TGCGCCAGCAGCCTCCACCGGGACAAACACTTC. Amino acid sequence: CASSLHRDKHF. Complete variable domain (other parts from reference TRBV5-1 and TRBJ2-7): KAGVTQTPRYLIKTRGQQVTLSCSPISGHRSVSWYQQTPGQGLQFLFEYFSETQRNKGNFPGRFSGRQFSNSRSEMNVSTLELGDSALYLCASSLHRDKHFGPGTRLTVT.

This chain connects TRBV28 to TRBJ1-4; weak D call: TRBD1 (5 bases). Trimming took 5 bases from V and 3 from J, leaving 13 bases between them. This CDR3 comprises 15 residues. The germline CDR1 and CDR2 sequences are MDHEN and SYDVKM. CDR3 coding DNA: TGTGCCAGCAGTCTCAGGGCGGGAGCTAATGAAAAACTGTTTTTT. Translating gives CASSLRAGANEKLFF. Variable domain in full (rest from reference TRBV28 and TRBJ1-4): DVKVTQSSRYLVKRTGEKVFLECVQDMDHENMFWYRQDPGLGLRLIYFSYDVKMKEKGDIPEGYSVSREKKERFSLILESASTNQTSMYLCASSLRAGANEKLFFGSGTQLSVL.

V gene TRBV18 combines with J gene TRBJ2-4; D is uncertain. V was pared by 2 bases and J by 0 bases, with 11 bases between. Germline CDR1 reads KGHSH; CDR2 reads LQKENI. The CDR3 has 16 amino acids. The CDR3 coding sequence is TGTGCCAGCTCACCAGTGGTTACGGTAGCCAAAAACATTCAGTACTTC. It translates to CASSPVVTVAKNIQYF.

This sequence joins TRBV6-5 and TRBJ2-7; maybe TRBD1 (5 bases). The CDR3 covers 12 residues. Trimming shortened V by 6 bases and J by 4 bases, and 10 bases separated the two germline ends. Germline CDR1 and CDR2: MNHEY and SVGAGI. CDR3 sequence (DNA): TGTGCCAGCAGCAAGACAGTATACGAGCAGTACTTC. This translates into CASSKTVYEQYF.

The chain recombines TRBV27 with TRBJ2-4, with a tentative D call TRBD1 (6 bases). Germline loops: CDR1 MNHEY, CDR2 SMNVEV (reference sequence). V gave up 6 bases and J gave up 8 bases, with 14 bases separating them. The CDR3 length is 13 residues. The DNA for the CDR3 is TGTGCCAGCAGCCGAGGACAGATCTACATTCAGTACTTC. Amino acids: CASSRGQIYIQYF.

Relative to its sample, this clone is medium-sized (0.01 to 0.1%). As DNA, the CDR3 is TGTGCCAGTAGGGGAGTAGAGGGTGGCACCGGGGAGCTGTTTTTT. Translated: CASRGVEGGTGELFF. The V gene is TRBV19, the J gene TRBJ2-2, with D tentatively TRBD2 (5 bases). V gave up 6 bases and J gave up 4 bases, with 15 bases separating them. The CDR3 length is 15 residues. CDR1 is LNHDA and CDR2 is SQIVND in the germline V gene (reference sequence).

This clone was found a few times. The V and J genes are TRBV4-2 and TRBJ1-1; D is undetermined. Germline V gene lookup returns CDR1 LGHNA and CDR2 YNFKEQ. Trimming took 1 base from V and 5 from J, leaving 14 bases between them. The CDR3 is 15 residues long. The CDR3 DNA follows: TGTGCCAGCAGCCAAGGAGCACCTCGGGGAACTGAAGCTTTCTTT. It encodes CASSQGAPRGTEAFF.

The chain combines TRBV11-1 with TRBJ1-1; D is possibly TRBD1 (5 bases). The V gene's germline CDR1 is SGHAT and CDR2 FQDESV (reference sequence). V lost 5 bases and J lost 5, with 18 bases in between. The CDR3 is 15 amino acids. The CDR3 bases are TGTGCCAGCAGCGCGGAAGGACATTTTGGGACTGAAGCTTTCTTT. Amino acids: CASSAEGHFGTEAFF.

This sequence joins TRBV3-1 (or the pseudogene TRBV3-2) and TRBJ1-2, with TRBD1 identical over 9 bases. Trimming at V came to 0 bases and at J to 6 bases, leaving 5 bases not matched to a gene. Germline lookup yields CDR1 LGHDT and CDR2 YNNKEL (reference sequence). The CDR3 spans 15 residues. This CDR3 reads CASSQDTRTGDGYTF. The CDR3 DNA sequence: TGTGCCAGCAGCCAAGATACAAGGACAGGGGATGGCTACACCTTC.

The J gene is TRBJ2-2, the V gene TRBV19, with 8 bases matching TRBD1. Germline V gives CDR1 LNHDA, CDR2 SQIVND (reference sequence). V was clipped by 4 bases and J by 2 bases; unmatched bases: 3. The length of the CDR3 is 15 residues. CDR3 nucleotide sequence: TGTGCCAGTAGTACACAGGGGGGAAACACCGGGGAGCTGTTTTTT. It specifies CASSTQGGNTGELFF.

The rearrangement joins TRBV7-6 to TRBJ1-1, with TRBD1 as a possible D gene (6 bases). There are 15 residues in the CDR3. The V end lost 3 bases, the J end lost 4 bases, and 15 bases lay between the germline ends. Per germline, CDR1 SGHVS and CDR2 FNYEAQ. Written as DNA, the CDR3 is TGTGCCAGCAGCTTCTTAGGGGGGGTAGTCACTGAAGCTTTCTTT. As protein: CASSFLGGVVTEAFF. The variable domain in full, with the rest retrieved from reference TRBV7-6 and TRBJ1-1, is GAGVSQSPRYKVTKRGQDVALRCDPISGHVSLYWYRQALGQGPEFLTYFNYEAQQDKSGLPNDRFSAERPEGSISTLTIQRTEQRDSAMYRCASSFLGGVVTEAFFGQGTRLTVV.

CDR3 nucleotides: TGTGCCAGCAGCCAAGGGAACAGGGGGTCGTATGGCTACACCTTC. Protein product: CASSQGNRGSYGYTF. This chain uses TRBV3-1 (or the pseudogene TRBV3-2) with TRBJ1-2, with TRBD1 matching over 8 bases. This CDR3 has 15 residues. Losses at the gene ends were 1 base for V and 5 bases for J; bases not matched to a gene: 6. Germline CDR1 and CDR2: LGHDT and YNNKEL (reference sequence).

The genes are TRBV4-1 and TRBJ2-7, with 11 bases that match TRBD2. The CDR3 covers 19 residues. Germline trimming cut 0 bases from V and 2 bases from J; bases unmatched to any gene: 12. Per germline, CDR1 MGHRA and CDR2 YSYEKL. CDR3 in DNA: TGCGCCAGCAGCCAAGATGAGAGTGCGGGACTAGCGGAAACCTACGAGCAGTACTTC. The encoded protein is CASSQDESAGLAETYEQYF.